Following are 4 T cell receptor beta chains from one sample sequenced in a study of cytomegalovirus exposure and HLA in healthy donors. A multiplex PCR was run with 60 Vbeta primers and 13 Jbeta primers. Profiled with immunoSEQ multiplex PCR; TCRdb holds only in-frame clones, not every one. The sample carries about 110,000 clones, around 70% recorded once. The sequenced material came from PBMCs. The receptors were sampled from a young man in good health and CMV-seropositive.

V gene TRBV18 combines with J gene TRBJ2-5; tentative D call: TRBD1 (5 bases). Trimming shortened V by 4 bases and J by 2 bases, and 11 bases separated the two germline ends. Germline V gene data show CDR1 as KGHSH and CDR2 as LQKENI. The CDR3 has 14 residues. The chain's CDR3 is CASSLSGIQETQYF. For the CDR3, the DNA is TGTGCCAGCTCACTTTCAGGGATTCAAGAGACCCAGTACTTC.

The chain couples TRBV7-9 to TRBJ2-5; TRBD2 is a possible D gene (5 bases). The CDR3 covers 17 residues. Germline V lookup: CDR1 SEHNR, CDR2 FQNEAQ (reference sequence). The V end lost 4 bases, the J end lost 3 bases, and 21 bases lay between the germline ends. The CDR3 protein is CASSSRFFGENKETQYF. The CDR3 DNA is TGTGCCAGCAGCTCCCGATTTTTCGGGGAGAACAAAGAGACCCAGTACTTC.

A remark on this clone: Other DNA sequences from this sample encode an identical CDR3 as well. V and J are TRBV7-9 and TRBJ1-2; weak D call: TRBD1 (6 bases). Germline CDR1 and CDR2: SEHNR and FQNEAQ (reference sequence). Trimming left V 5 bases short and J 8 bases short, with 21 bases between. This CDR3 contains 15 residues. The CDR3 coding sequence is TGTGCCAGCAGCCCACCCTCCACAGGGAGCTACGGCTACACCTTC. Translated: CASSPPSTGSYGYTF. The complete variable domain, with remaining parts taken from reference TRBV7-9 and TRBJ1-2, reads DTGVSQNPRHKITKRGQNVTFRCDPISEHNRLYWYRQTLGQGPEFLTYFQNEAQLEKSRLLSDRFSAERPKGSFSTLEIQRTEQGDSAMYLCASSPPSTGSYGYTFGSGTRLTVV.

The chain joins TRBV1 to TRBJ1-4. TRBV1 is annotated as a pseudogene. The CDR3 consists of 15 residues. The CDR3 is CTSTESGNRIEKLFF. The CDR3 DNA is TGCACCAGCACCGAGTCGGGAAACAGAATTGAAAAACTGTTTTTT.